Presented here are 22 T cell receptor beta chains from one specimen sequenced in a study of blood T cell repertoires in COVID-19 (dated by TCRdb to about 2020). The library was made by the immunoSEQ multiplex PCR assay. This is the immuneACCESS table as TCRdb keeps it, with only in-frame sequences that have V and J called. A part of the clones is gone; compared with another copy, unresolved V genes explain less than half, and the rest is unexplained. The sample yields roughly 240,000 clones; 65% to 90% were counted once. Around 10% of the sample comes from the top ten. The sequenced sample was PBMCs or T cells enriched from blood (not recorded which). Receptors were obtained from a woman between 50 and 59 years old with acute COVID-19.

The genes are TRBV6-2 or TRBV6-3 and TRBJ1-2, with 9 bases fitting TRBD1. J lost 6 bases, V lost 2 bases, and 7 bases had no gene match. Germline lookup yields CDR1 MNHEY and CDR2 SVGEGT. This CDR3 comprises 15 residues. This chain's CDR3 is CASSYPNRGRDGYTF. In DNA form, the CDR3 reads TGTGCCAGCAGTTACCCTAACAGGGGGCGCGATGGCTACACCTTC.

The gene calls are TRBV7-9 and TRBJ1-2; no clear D gene. CDR1 SEHNR and CDR2 FQNEAQ come from the germline V gene (reference sequence). The CDR3 is made up of 13 amino acids. V lost 1 base to trimming and J lost 4 bases, with 7 bases between them. The CDR3 nucleotides are TGTGCCAGCAGCTTAGTCCCCCTCTATGGCTACACCTTC. This translates into CASSLVPLYGYTF.

This rearrangement joins TRBV3-1 (or the pseudogene TRBV3-2) to TRBJ1-2, with a possible D match to TRBD1 (6 bases). The CDR3 runs 16 residues. Germline V CDR1 and CDR2: LGHDT, YNNKEL (reference sequence). The V and J ends lost 3 bases and 4 bases respectively, with 18 bases between them. CDR3 protein: CASSQRTVDRLYGYTF. In nucleotides, the CDR3 is TGTGCCAGCAGCCAGCGGACAGTCGACCGCCTCTATGGCTACACCTTC.

As for this clone: A much larger clonotype is one base distant, so this may be a read error. V is TRBV6-5 and J is TRBJ1-1; D call uncertain. Per the germline V gene, CDR1 is MNHEY and CDR2 is SVGAGI. V lost 6 bases and J 0 bases, leaving 5 bases between the germline ends. The CDR3 covers 12 residues. The CDR3 sequence is CASSHMNTEAFF. The CDR3 DNA is TGTGCCAGCAGCCACATGAACACTGAAGCTTTCTTT.

The gene calls are TRBV2 and TRBJ1-5; TRBD1 matches 9 bases. CDR3 length: 14 amino acids. CDR1 is SNHLY and CDR2 is FYNNEI in the germline V gene. V lost 7 bases, J lost 4 bases, and 5 bases stayed unmatched. CDR3 loop: CASTGQGPNQPQHF. DNA for the CDR3: TGTGCCAGCACGGGACAGGGCCCAAATCAGCCCCAGCATTTT.

CDR3 protein: CACTRDRRTDTQYF. The DNA for the CDR3 is TGTGCCTGCACCCGGGACAGGAGGACAGATACGCAGTATTTT. J is TRBJ2-3 and V is TRBV30; TRBD1 matches 8 bases. V gave up 6 bases and J gave up 3 bases; unmatched junction bases: 8. CDR1 and CDR2 (germline): GTSNPN, SVGIG (reference sequence). This CDR3 contains 14 residues.

The genes are TRBV5-6 and TRBJ1-2; perhaps TRBD1 as D (6 bases). CDR3 length: 15 amino acids. V lost 4 bases and J lost 2, with 15 bases in between. The germline V gene has CDR1 SGHDT and CDR2 YYEEEE. The CDR3 region is CASSAQRGRNYGYTF. The CDR3 DNA is TGTGCCAGCAGCGCCCAGCGGGGGCGGAACTATGGCTACACCTTC.

This sequence joins TRBV9 and TRBJ1-2; 8 bases map to TRBD1. J lost 5 bases, V lost 6 bases, and 9 bases had no gene match. The germline V gene encodes CDR1 SGDLS and CDR2 YYNGEE. The CDR3 is made up of 14 amino acids. CDR3 DNA sequence: TGTGCCAGCACTTTAGAGGACAGGGATTATGGCTACACCTTC. Protein sequence: CASTLEDRDYGYTF.

With regard to this clone: This sample also contains other DNA sequences that code for the same CDR3. The V and J genes are TRBV7-2 and TRBJ1-6; D remains ambiguous. The germline V gene encodes CDR1 SGHTA and CDR2 FQGNSA. The CDR3 spans 15 residues. The ends were cut back, 6 bases at V and 0 bases at J, with 9 bases in the middle. The CDR3 nucleotides are TGTGCCAGCAGTCTAGGGAGCTCCTATAATTCACCCCTCCACTTT. This encodes CASSLGSSYNSPLHF.

This chain joins TRBV10-3 and TRBJ1-6; 7 positions agree with TRBD1. With V trimmed by 5 bases and J by 7 bases, 8 bases remained unmatched. CDR1 ENHRY and CDR2 SYGVKD come from the germline V gene. The CDR3 runs to 15 residues. In DNA form, the CDR3 reads TGTGCCATCAGTACAACGGGACAGAGGAATTCACCCCTCCACTTT. This codes for CAISTTGQRNSPLHF.

V and J are TRBV7-2 and TRBJ2-3; 8 nucleotides align to TRBD2. Germline V gene data show CDR1 as SGHTA and CDR2 as FQGNSA. Trimming took 4 bases from V and 2 from J; bases not matched to a gene: 5. There are 15 residues in the CDR3. Here the CDR3 reads CASSSGGGFTDTQYF. CDR3 sequence (DNA): TGTGCCAGCAGCTCTGGCGGGGGGTTCACAGATACGCAGTATTTT.

The rearrangement links TRBV6-5 to TRBJ2-7; D is ambiguous. CDR1 and CDR2 (germline): MNHEY, SVGAGI. CDR3 size: 14 residues. V lost 6 bases and J 3 bases, leaving 15 bases between the germline ends. The CDR3 here is CASRVSNTHYEQYF. As DNA, the CDR3 is TGTGCCAGCAGAGTCTCGAATACTCACTACGAGCAGTACTTC.

The V gene is TRBV7-2, the J gene TRBJ2-3; TRBD2 agrees at 11 bases. Per germline, CDR1 SGHTA and CDR2 FQGNSA. The trim removed 4 bases at V and 6 bases at J, leaving 9 bases unmatched. The CDR3 contains 16 residues. This chain's CDR3 is CASSSRLAGGGDTQYF. The CDR3, as DNA: TGTGCCAGCAGCTCCCGGCTAGCGGGGGGTGGGGATACGCAGTATTTT.

This chain joins TRBV28 and TRBJ1-1, with TRBD1 as a possible D gene (5 bases). This CDR3 region has 14 residues. V was pared by 7 bases and J by 4 bases, with 16 bases between. Germline CDR1 MDHEN, CDR2 SYDVKM. The CDR3 protein is CASTVGGASTEAFF. The CDR3 coding sequence is TGTGCCAGCACCGTAGGCGGGGCGTCCACTGAAGCTTTCTTT.

The chain carries TRBV29-1 and TRBJ1-1; D unresolved. Trimming took 1 base from V and 1 from J, leaving 7 bases between them. Germline V gene lookup returns CDR1 SQVTM and CDR2 ANQGSEA. The CDR3 totals 13 residues. The CDR3 nucleotides read TGCAGCGTTGAAGGACTCACGAACACTGAAGCTTTCTTT. Its translation is CSVEGLTNTEAFF.

The rearrangement joins TRBV3-1 (or the pseudogene TRBV3-2) to TRBJ1-5, with a tentative D call TRBD1 (6 bases). This CDR3 comprises 13 residues. The germline gives CDR1 LGHDT, CDR2 YNNKEL (reference sequence). V was clipped by 3 bases and J by 7 bases, with 10 bases between them. The CDR3: CASSQGAGQPQHF. The DNA for the CDR3 is TGTGCCAGCAGCCAGGGGGCTGGACAGCCCCAGCATTTT.

The J gene is TRBJ2-3, the V gene TRBV6-5; 10 bases line up with TRBD2. Per the germline V gene, CDR1 is MNHEY and CDR2 is SVGAGI. Germline trimming cut 5 bases from V and 1 base from J; bases unmatched to any gene: 3. The CDR3 length is 15 residues. CDR3 DNA: TGTGCCAGCAGTAAAACTAGCGGGGGCACAGATACGCAGTATTTT. The encoded protein is CASSKTSGGTDTQYF.

This clone was counted between two and nine times. The rearrangement uses TRBV4-3 and TRBJ1-1; D unresolved. V dropped 0 bases and J dropped 4 bases, with 15 bases sitting between them. Germline V gene data show CDR1 as LGHNA and CDR2 as YSLEER. The CDR3 totals 16 residues. The DNA for the CDR3 is TGCGCCAGCAGCCAAGATGGCGCCAGGCGGGGCACTGAAGCTTTCTTT. It translates to CASSQDGARRGTEAFF.

This clone was detected once. The chain has TRBV5-6 and TRBJ1-4; weak D call: TRBD1 (6 bases). CDR3 length equals 15 residues. CDR1 SGHDT and CDR2 YYEEEE come from the germline V gene. Trimming stripped 4 bases from V and 5 bases from J, with 15 bases between. The CDR3 protein is CASSGTGHGNEKLFF. CDR3 sequence (DNA): TGTGCCAGCAGCGGTACGGGACATGGAAATGAAAAACTGTTTTTT.

V usage is TRBV5-1 and J usage is TRBJ1-4, with 7 bases matching TRBD1. There are 15 residues in the CDR3. Unmatched junction bases numbered 11, after V lost 4 bases and J lost 8 bases. Per germline, CDR1 SGHRS and CDR2 YFSETQ. The DNA for the CDR3 is TGCGCCAGCAGCATAGCGACAGGGTCTGCGGAAAAACTGTTTTTT. It is translated as CASSIATGSAEKLFF.

Only one count was recorded for this clone. The V and J genes are TRBV7-2 and TRBJ1-1, with D tentatively TRBD1 (6 bases). The germline CDR1 and CDR2 sequences are SGHTA and FQGNSA. The CDR3 has 14 amino acids. The V end lost 6 bases, the J end lost 4 bases, and 15 bases lay between the germline ends. CDR3 sequence: CASRPQGQVTEAFF. CDR3 nucleotide sequence: TGTGCCAGCAGACCACAGGGCCAGGTCACTGAAGCTTTCTTT.

This clone appeared a single time. The rearrangement joins TRBV19 to TRBJ2-7; TRBD2 matches at 7 bases. The junction had 5 bases not matched to a gene; V was cut back by 6 bases and J by 0 bases. Germline V gene data show CDR1 as LNHDA and CDR2 as SQIVND (reference sequence). This CDR3 has 14 amino acids. The CDR3 sequence: CASRPSGASYEQYF. In DNA, the CDR3 is TGTGCCAGTAGACCCAGCGGGGCCTCCTACGAGCAGTACTTC.